The source of this T cell receptor (beta chain) is a study of response to subunit inactivated influenza vaccine. Whole-study results and caveats: Each seasonal flu vaccination may recruit only limited new T cells, authors suggested.

TCRdb fed the RT-PCR reads into MiXCR, producing one record per CDR3 protein. Among 550,000 to 600,000 distinct CDR3 sequences listed, 12% were seen once. Trimming pared 8 bases from V and 8 bases from J, leaving 27 bases between. This CDR3 has 16 amino acids. The germline gives CDR1 SGHTA, CDR2 FQGNSA. About this clonotype itself: Its target is unknown.

Material: PBMCs from blood, obtained on the day of vaccination. The chain has TRBV7-2 and TRBJ1-2; possible D gene TRBD1, 6 bases. The source of this sequence is a man between 45 and 60 years old who received an inactivated influenza vaccine. The CDR3 DNA sequence: TGTGCCAGCCCCTCCGGTTGGGGGGCGACAATATCGGGCTACACCTTC. Translation gives CASPSGWGATISGYTF.